This TCR beta chain comes out of a study of regulatory T cells in long-lasting Graves disease. The time point was: newly diagnosed GD, antithyroid drugs for less than 3 months. TCR sequences were obtained from RNA taken from PBMCs. This CDR3 region has 14 residues. V lost 0 bases and J 5 bases, leaving 7 bases between the germline ends. The germline V gene has CDR1 MNHEY and CDR2 SVGAGI. The authors built TCR beta libraries using iRepertoire HTBI primers and Arm-PCR of CDR3 regions. TCRdb reprocessed the multiplex PCR reads via MiXCR and lists one record per CDR3 protein. The sample shows hundreds of thousands of distinct CDR3 sequences, roughly 15% of them seen only once. A further study also used this sample, focusing on T cells in Graves' hyperthyroidism and ophthalmopathy.

The material sequenced was peripheral blood mononuclear cells (PBMCs), taken at new diagnosis, from a patient treated with antithyroid drugs. This chain connects TRBV6-5 to TRBJ2-2, with D tentatively TRBD2 (5 bases). The receptor's source is a woman in her twenties or thirties with Graves disease. This chain's CDR3 is CASSYSTGTGELFF. CDR3 coding DNA: TGTGCCAGCAGTTACTCGACGGGAACCGGGGAGCTGTTTTTT.